Each of the 26 T cell receptor beta chains below was sequenced from the same sample in a study of T cells in Graves' hyperthyroidism and ophthalmopathy. Template material for amplifying TCR beta CDR3 regions consisted of RNA transcripts. HTBI primers were employed in a first-round RT-PCR of the TCR CDR3. TCRdb redid the calling of the multiplex PCR reads with MiXCR, one entry per CDR3 protein. The table has about 840,000 distinct CDR3 sequences, roughly 37% seen once. Material for sequencing was blood. Every receptor here comes from a man aged 18 to 35 with Graves' hyperthyroidism.

This clonotype has a count of ten or more. This chain connects TRBV11-3 to TRBJ2-5; D may be TRBD2 (6 bases). Trimming stripped 5 bases from V and 0 bases from J, with 10 bases between. The germline CDR1 and CDR2 sequences are SGHNT and YENEEA. CDR3 size: 14 residues. CDR3 nucleotides: TGTGCCAGCAGCGGACGGACTAACCAAGAGACCCAGTACTTC. The encoded protein is CASSGRTNQETQYF.

The gene calls are TRBV18 and TRBJ1-1; no definite D call. The CDR3 totals 12 residues. The ends were cut back, 5 bases at V and 5 bases at J, with 9 bases in the middle. Germline lookup yields CDR1 KGHSH and CDR2 LQKENI. The DNA of the CDR3 is TGTGCCAGCTCAGGCTTCCAGACTGAAGCTTTCTTT. Encoded protein: CASSGFQTEAFF.

The chain uses TRBV6-1 and TRBJ1-6, with TRBD1 as a possible D gene (5 bases). Trimming left V 1 base short and J 3 bases short, with 10 bases between. Germline CDR1 is MNHNS and CDR2 is SASEGT. The CDR3 length is 16 residues. CDR3 region: CASSEVGASYNSPLHF. The CDR3 bases are TGTGCCAGCAGTGAAGTTGGGGCGAGCTATAATTCACCCCTCCACTTT.

The chain couples TRBV15 to TRBJ1-1; weak D call: TRBD1 (5 bases). Germline loops: CDR1 LNHNV, CDR2 YYDKDF (reference sequence). There are 13 residues in the CDR3. V lost 5 bases to trimming and J lost 3 bases, with 10 bases between them. As DNA, the CDR3 is TGTGCCACCAGCTTAGTAGGGGACACTGAAGCTTTCTTT. It encodes CATSLVGDTEAFF.

Concerning this clonotype itself: A read error is possible here, since a much larger clone lies one base away. The rearrangement links TRBV2 to TRBJ2-5; D remains ambiguous. CDR1 and CDR2 (germline): SNHLY, FYNNEI. The CDR3 extends over 15 amino acids. Trimming removed 0 bases from V and 7 bases from J, with 15 bases in between. CDR3 sequence: CASSEALSRAGTQYF. CDR3 coding DNA: TGTGCCAGCAGTGAAGCGCTGAGCCGAGCAGGGACCCAGTACTTC.

The rearrangement joins TRBV6-5 to TRBJ1-5; D not resolved. V dropped 4 bases and J dropped 0 bases, with 10 bases sitting between them. The CDR3 is 15 residues long. From germline, CDR1 is MNHEY and CDR2 SVGAGI. The CDR3 spells CASSLERYSNQPQHF. CDR3 sequence (DNA): TGTGCCAGCAGTTTGGAGCGATATAGCAATCAGCCCCAGCATTTT.

This clonotype was counted many times. This sequence joins TRBV5-6 and TRBJ1-1, with D maybe TRBD1 (5 bases). CDR1 and CDR2 (germline): SGHDT, YYEEEE. Deletions cut 1 base from V and 2 bases from J, with 9 bases between. The CDR3 is 14 residues long. This CDR3 is CASSLPRDNTEAFF. CDR3 sequence (DNA): TGTGCCAGCAGCTTGCCCAGGGACAACACTGAAGCTTTCTTT. Together with reference TRBV5-6 and TRBJ1-1, the CDR3 gives the full variable domain: DAGVTQSPTHLIKTRGQQVTLRCSPKSGHDTVSWYQQALGQGPQFIFQYYEEEERQRGNFPDRFSGHQFPNYSSELNVNALLLGDSALYLCASSLPRDNTEAFFGQGTRLTVV.

In its sample, this clonotype was seen a few times. CDR3 sequence reads: CASSPRQGIRNTEAFF. The DNA for the CDR3 is TGTGCCAGTAGTCCTCGACAGGGGATAAGGAACACTGAAGCTTTCTTT. The chain couples TRBV19 to TRBJ1-1; 8 bases map to TRBD1. Losses at the gene ends were 5 bases for V and 1 base for J; bases not matched to a gene: 9. Germline loops: CDR1 LNHDA, CDR2 SQIVND (reference sequence). The CDR3 loop spans 16 amino acids.

This clonotype was picked up a small number of times. The chain recombines TRBV10-3 with TRBJ1-2; 8 nucleotides match TRBD1. V lost 4 bases, J lost 6 bases, and 1 base stayed unmatched. Germline V gene lookup returns CDR1 ENHRY and CDR2 SYGVKD. The CDR3 is 12 residues long. The CDR3 spells CAISGQGNGYTF. The CDR3 DNA follows: TGTGCCATCAGTGGACAGGGGAATGGCTACACCTTC.

This clonotype was seen repeatedly, ten times or more. The chain couples TRBV2 to TRBJ1-1; 10 bases map to TRBD1. The V gene's germline CDR1 is SNHLY and CDR2 FYNNEI. The CDR3 has 15 amino acids. Trimming at V came to 4 bases and at J to 6 bases, leaving 8 bases not matched to a gene. CDR3 nucleotide sequence: TGTGCCAGCAGTGTTAACAGGGACAGGGGCTCTGAAGCTTTCTTT. Translated: CASSVNRDRGSEAFF.

The sample holds many counts of this clonotype. The genes are TRBV29-1 and TRBJ2-7, with 8 bases matching TRBD1. With V trimmed by 6 bases and J by 5 bases, 12 bases remained unmatched. CDR1 is SQVTM, CDR2 ANQGSEA, per germline. The CDR3 has 14 residues. The CDR3 region is CSVLPGAGGNEQYF. CDR3 nucleotide sequence: TGCAGCGTCCTACCCGGGGCAGGGGGCAACGAGCAGTACTTC.

About this clonotype itself: One junction end disagrees with the germline gene, perhaps due to a read error. The chain recombines TRBV7-9 with TRBJ1-4, with D possibly matching TRBD1 (6 bases). Germline CDR1 SEHNR, CDR2 FQNEAQ (reference sequence). This CDR3 has 15 amino acids. The chain's CDR3 is CVSSLKTGSFEKLFF. CDR3 sequence (DNA): TGTGTCAGCAGCTTGAAAACAGGGTCTTTTGAAAAACTGTTTTTT. Using reference TRBV7-9 and TRBJ1-4 for the parts outside the CDR3, the full variable domain is DTGVSQNPRHKITKRGQNVTFRCDPISEHNRLYWYRQTLGQGPEFLTYFQNEAQLEKSRLLSDRFSAERPKGSFSTLEIQRTEQGDSAMYLCVSSLKTGSFEKLFFGSGTQLSVL.

The chain couples TRBV7-3 to TRBJ1-3, with a possible D match to TRBD1 (5 bases). Germline CDR1 SGHTA, CDR2 FQGTGA. V lost 0 bases and J 8 bases, leaving 14 bases between the germline ends. The CDR3 is made up of 15 amino acids. The CDR3 here is CASSLTRRDGYTIYF. The CDR3 coding sequence is TGTGCCAGCAGCTTAACGCGGAGGGACGGCTACACCATATATTTT.

The chain employs TRBV20-1 and TRBJ1-1; no definite D call. Looked up from germline, CDR1 is DFQATT and CDR2 is SNEGSKA (reference sequence). This CDR3 is built from 13 residues. Deletions cut 0 bases from V and 5 bases from J, with 10 bases between. The chain's CDR3 is CSARDGGQTEAFF. DNA of the CDR3: TGCAGTGCTAGAGATGGAGGGCAGACTGAAGCTTTCTTT.

The chain carries TRBV25-1 and TRBJ1-1; a weak D match, TRBD1 (6 bases). Germline assignment: CDR1 MGHDK and CDR2 SYGVNS. Between the trimmed V and J ends, which lost 5 bases and 2 bases, there was a span of 30 bases. This CDR3 spans 20 amino acids. CDR3 nucleotides: TGTGCCAGCAGTTACTCCCAATACACCCGACCGGGACAAACAAACACTGAAGCTTTCTTT. Translating gives CASSYSQYTRPGQTNTEAFF.

This chain links TRBV5-8 with TRBJ1-2; D is unclear. V lost 4 bases to trimming and J lost 0 bases, with 7 bases between them. This CDR3 contains 13 residues. Germline CDR1 is SGHTS and CDR2 is YDEGEE. This chain's CDR3 is CASSRGANYGYTF. CDR3 nucleotide sequence: TGTGCCAGCAGCCGGGGAGCTAACTATGGCTACACCTTC.

This clonotype came up many times. This rearrangement joins TRBV7-2 to TRBJ1-1; no definite D call. The germline gives CDR1 SGHTA, CDR2 FQGNSA. The CDR3 is 13 residues long. The V and J ends lost 5 bases and 2 bases respectively, with 9 bases between them. The CDR3 DNA reads as TGTGCCAGCAGCAGACCCGCTAACACTGAAGCTTTCTTT. Translated: CASSRPANTEAFF.

This CDR3 reads CASRGTAISGANVLTF. The CDR3 DNA follows: TGTGCCAGCAGAGGGACAGCTATCTCTGGGGCCAACGTCCTGACTTTC. The chain has TRBV12-3 or TRBV12-4 and TRBJ2-6; 7 bases agree with TRBD1. The CDR3 is made up of 16 amino acids. Unmatched junction bases numbered 5, after V lost 6 bases and J lost 0 bases.

This clonotype was counted at least ten times. This chain connects TRBV10-3 to TRBJ1-5; the match to TRBD1 covers 9 bases. V lost 6 bases and J lost 4; bases outside the gene matches: 7. Looked up from germline, CDR1 is ENHRY and CDR2 is SYGVKD. The CDR3 has 15 residues. CDR3 coding DNA: TGTGCCATCAGACCGGGACAGGGAGCAAATCAGCCCCAGCATTTT. Encoded protein: CAIRPGQGANQPQHF.

This clonotype was counted ten times or more. The rearrangement joins TRBV20-1 to TRBJ1-4; D may be TRBD1 (6 bases). Trimming removed 6 bases from V and 7 bases from J, with 15 bases in between. Germline CDR1 and CDR2: DFQATT and SNEGSKA (reference sequence). The CDR3 has 13 residues. The CDR3 protein is CSAAAPGAEKLFF. Written as DNA, the CDR3 is TGCAGTGCCGCGGCCCCAGGGGCTGAAAAACTGTTTTTT.

The chain combines TRBV2 with TRBJ2-2, with 11 bases identical to TRBD2. V gave up 7 bases and J gave up 2 bases; unmatched junction bases: 6. Germline V lookup: CDR1 SNHLY, CDR2 FYNNEI. The CDR3 runs to 16 residues. This chain's CDR3 is CASISGLADNTGELFF. CDR3 nucleotides: TGTGCCAGCATTTCGGGACTAGCGGACAACACCGGGGAGCTGTTTTTT.

With respect to this clonotype: This may be a read error: a much more frequent sequence differs by one nucleotide. V usage is TRBV7-9 and J usage is TRBJ1-2, with D hard to call. V was shortened by 4 bases and J by 4 bases, with 16 bases between the two germline ends. This CDR3 spans 15 amino acids. Germline V gives CDR1 SEHNR, CDR2 FQNEAQ (reference sequence). DNA for the CDR3: TGTGCCAGCAGCTCCTCCCTGGGAGCTAGCTATGGCTACACCTTC. This gives the protein CASSSSLGASYGYTF.

This clonotype was seen a few times. The chain uses TRBV7-9 and TRBJ1-3, with D unclear. Germline V gives CDR1 SEHNR, CDR2 FQNEAQ (reference sequence). The length of the CDR3 is 16 residues. The germline V and J ends were trimmed by 3 bases and 4 bases, with 16 bases remaining between them. The CDR3 nucleotides read TGTGCCAGCAGCTTGCCCCGCGTTCCCCAGGGAAACACCATATATTTT. Its protein product is CASSLPRVPQGNTIYF.

The chain links TRBV3-1 to TRBJ1-6; D not certain. CDR3 length: 14 amino acids. Germline CDR1 LGHDT, CDR2 YNNKEL (reference sequence). Trimming shortened V by 1 base and J by 10 bases, and 11 bases separated the two germline ends. CDR3: CASSQAPSLSPLHF. In DNA form, the CDR3 reads TGTGCCAGCAGCCAAGCTCCGTCACTCTCACCCCTCCACTTT.

This clonotype was recorded at least ten times. V and J are TRBV19 and TRBJ1-2; a possible D gene is TRBD1 (5 bases). The CDR3 runs to 15 residues. Per the germline V gene, CDR1 is LNHDA and CDR2 is SQIVND (reference sequence). V was trimmed by 4 bases and J by 4 bases, leaving 16 bases between them. Written as DNA, the CDR3 is TGTGCCAGTAGTAAGTTCGGGGACGCCTTCTATGGCTACACCTTC. Its protein product is CASSKFGDAFYGYTF.

The gene calls are TRBV10-3 and TRBJ2-7; no clear D gene. The J call is in doubt because the DNA end fits TRBJ2-1 better. The CDR3 runs to 15 residues. CDR1 and CDR2 from the germline V gene are ENHRY and SYGVKD. CDR3 residues: CAISETLSSYNEQFF. The CDR3 DNA reads as TGTGCCATCAGTGAAACACTTAGCTCCTACAATGAGCAGTTCTTC.